This T cell receptor beta chain was recovered during a study of shared clonotypes between healthy human individuals. TCRdb's copy holds only in-frame clones and misses some; the assay was immunoSEQ multiplex PCR. The sample holds more than 1.2 million clones, approximately 98.5% seen once. The CDR3 length is 11 residues. Germline CDR1 is SQVTM and CDR2 is ANQGSEA. The ends were cut back, 3 bases at V and 1 base at J, with 4 bases in the middle. Sequenced material: naive CD4+ T cells sorted from blood. Subset reported: CD45RA+ positively selected. The chain carries TRBV29-1 and TRBJ2-7; D is ambiguous. The TCR originated in a young man in good health. CDR3 sequence (DNA): TGCAGCGTTGAGGTATCCTACGAGCAGTACTTC. Translating gives CSVEVSYEQYF.